The source of this T cell receptor beta chain is a study of molecular identifiers for immune sequencing clone quantification. Study-wide context: Replicate experiments divided RNA from about 21,000 or 97,000 naive CD8 cells into five parts and sequenced four.

Germline lookup yields CDR1 MNHEY and CDR2 SMNVEV (reference sequence). The length of the CDR3 is 13 residues. The V gene lost 5 bases and the J gene lost 6 bases, with 14 bases spanning the gap. Study results and caveats: Jurkat TCR RNA spiked in from one cell could reportedly be detected among some 980,000 naive cells. Clonotypes surpassing 20 RNA copies contained over 98% of effector molecules, versus under 1% in naive cells.

Previously published methods and listed TCR primers were used for the bulk TCR libraries. One entry per CDR3 protein results from TCRdb running MiXCR on the PCR reads. Among about 640,000 distinct CDR3 sequences listed, about 20% were seen once. Turning to this clonotype: The antigen remains undetermined. A read error may be the cause here, since a much bigger clone is one base away.

This chain joins TRBV27 and TRBJ2-7; the D is unclear. Sequencing was performed on naive CD8+ T cells from blood, with Jurkat cell RNA spiked in. Sample subset: FACS-sorted CD8+CD4-CCR7+CD45RA+ naive T cells. This sequence originates from a human donor in good health. Some libraries in this study had Jurkat cell RNA spiked in. The CDR3 DNA reads TGTGCCAGCAGTCCCGCAGATGGGGTCGAGCAGTACTTC. Protein product: CASSPADGVEQYF.